This entry concerns a single T cell receptor beta chain. The same CDR3 arises from other DNA sequences in this sample as well. This entry comes from a study of shared clonotypes between healthy human individuals. It was into CD45RA+ naive and CD45RA-negative memory subsets that the CD4+ cells were split. The CDR3 is 13 residues long. V was clipped by 3 bases and J by 2 bases, with 7 bases between them. CDR1 and CDR2 (germline): SGHAT, FQNNGV. Clones were read by immunoSEQ multiplex PCR, and TCRdb kept only the in-frame ones, dropping some. This sample has 950,000 to 1,100,000 clones; approximately 72% occur once, and the top ten carry approximately 1.5%.

V usage is TRBV11-2 and J usage is TRBJ2-5; no definite D call. This TCR was sampled from a young man in good health. The sequenced sample was memory CD4+ T cells sorted from blood. Subset of the sample: CD45RA-negative fraction. CDR3 coding DNA: TGTGCCAGCAGCTTGGGATTACAAGAGACCCAGTACTTC. It codes for CASSLGLQETQYF.